The rows below give T cell receptor beta chains drawn from one sample of a study of blood T cell repertoires in COVID-19. Profiled with immunoSEQ multiplex PCR; TCRdb holds only in-frame clones, not every one. The sample has a few hundred thousand clones; roughly 91% are singletons. Sample: PBMCs or T cells enriched from blood (not recorded which). All receptors come from a woman in her fifties or sixties in a cohort exposed to, infected with or recovered from COVID-19 (not recorded which). Each CDR3 is given with its conserved first and last residue. The D gene is left open where the match is weak. For some rows the clone size is stated as once, few or many, or as a class when expanded; others skip it.

-	TRBV6-5	TRBJ1-4	-	CASSYGRWEKLFF	TGTGCCAGCAGTTATGGTCGGTGGGAAAAACTGTTTTTT
-	TRBV9	TRBJ2-5	-	CASSVGNRAEETQYF	TGTGCCAGCAGCGTGGGGAACAGGGCGGAGGAGACCCAGTACTTC
-	TRBV18	TRBJ2-3	-	CASSPPSQGRDTQYF	TGTGCCAGCTCACCACCGAGCCAGGGGCGGGATACGCAGTATTTT
-	TRBV5-1	TRBJ2-2	TRBD2	CASSPGTSGRVSTGELFF	TGCGCCAGCAGCCCGGGGACTAGCGGGAGAGTGTCCACCGGGGAGCTGTTTTTT
-	TRBV19	TRBJ1-4	TRBD1	CASSTRQGPNEKLFF	TGTGCCAGTAGTACCAGACAGGGCCCAAATGAAAAACTGTTTTTT
-	TRBV19	TRBJ2-4	TRBD2	CASSPGTSRNIQYF	TGTGCCAGTAGTCCCGGGACTAGCCGGAACATTCAGTACTTC
once	TRBV3-1/TRBV3-2	TRBJ2-7	TRBD2	CASSQAGGGNYEQYF	TGTGCCAGCAGCCAAGCGGGAGGAGGGAACTACGAGCAGTACTTC
-	TRBV28	TRBJ2-7	-	CASSLWTSNEQYF	TGTGCCAGCAGTTTATGGACTTCCAACGAGCAGTACTTC
-	TRBV7-2	TRBJ2-2	TRBD2	CASRSVAGGPGTGELFF	TGTGCCAGCAGATCGGTGGCGGGAGGGCCGGGTACCGGGGAGCTGTTTTTT
once	TRBV19	TRBJ2-7	-	CASSIGRGYEQYF	TGTGCCAGTAGTATAGGACGGGGGTACGAGCAGTACTTC
-	TRBV6-1	TRBJ1-2	-	CASSESGSRGGYTF	TGTGCCAGCAGTGAATCTGGCAGCAGGGGCGGCTACACCTTC
-	TRBV28	TRBJ2-1	TRBD2	CASLSPGRDYRHEQFF	TGTGCCAGCCTCTCCCCGGGCCGGGACTACCGACATGAGCAGTTCTTC
-	TRBV10-2	TRBJ2-3	-	CASSDPGATDTQYF	TGCGCCAGCAGTGACCCAGGGGCAACAGATACGCAGTATTTT
-	TRBV11-1	TRBJ1-1	TRBD1	CASSRQGTGVITEAFF	TGTGCCAGCAGCAGGCAGGGGACAGGGGTTATCACTGAAGCTTTCTTT
-	TRBV13	TRBJ2-2	-	CASSWGTPKGGGELFF	TGTGCCAGCAGTTGGGGGACACCCAAAGGGGGCGGGGAGCTGTTTTTT
-	TRBV5-3	TRBJ1-4	-	CARSLGGEGTNEKLFF	TGTGCCAGAAGCTTGGGAGGGGAGGGAACTAATGAAAAACTGTTTTTT
-	TRBV11-2	TRBJ1-2	-	CASSGGRTYGYTF	TGTGCCAGCAGTGGCGGGAGGACCTATGGCTACACCTTC
few	TRBV6-5	TRBJ1-2	-	CASIETVIYGYTF	TGTGCCAGCATCGAGACAGTCATTTATGGCTACACCTTC
-	TRBV28	TRBJ1-2	-	CASSNPIAQYGYTF	TGTGCCAGCAGCAATCCCATAGCGCAGTATGGCTACACCTTC
-	TRBV5-6	TRBJ1-6	-	CASSLRQVAYNSPLHF	TGTGCCAGCAGCTTGAGGCAGGTGGCCTATAATTCACCCCTCCACTTT
-	TRBV6-5	TRBJ1-5	TRBD1	CASSYKGQNHQPQHF	TGTGCCAGCAGTTACAAGGGACAGAATCATCAGCCCCAGCATTTT
-	TRBV5-3	TRBJ2-1	-	CARSFRLLSSYNEQFF	TGTGCCAGAAGCTTTAGACTGCTTAGCTCCTACAATGAGCAGTTCTTC
-	TRBV7-8	TRBJ1-4	TRBD1	CASSFTMAGGDIRSKLFF	TGTGCCAGCAGCTTTACCATGGCAGGGGGCGATATCAGGAGTAAACTGTTTTTT
-	TRBV5-1	TRBJ2-7	-	CASSFPDSRSSYEQYF	TGCGCCAGCAGCTTCCCTGACAGTCGCTCCTCCTACGAGCAGTACTTC
few	TRBV7-2	TRBJ2-2	TRBD2	CASSPGSLAGGAGELFF	TGTGCCAGCAGCCCCGGAAGTCTAGCGGGAGGCGCCGGGGAGCTGTTTTTT
-	TRBV28	TRBJ2-2	-	CATRTAELNTGELFF	TGTGCGACAAGGACAGCCGAACTGAACACCGGGGAGCTGTTTTTT
once	TRBV5-1	TRBJ2-3	TRBD2	CASRYTSGSTDTQYF	TGCGCCAGCAGGTATACTAGCGGGAGCACAGATACGCAGTATTTT
-	TRBV19	TRBJ2-7	TRBD1	CASSSTGIPYEQYF	TGTGCCAGTAGCTCGACAGGGATCCCCTACGAGCAGTACTTC
few	TRBV27	TRBJ1-2	TRBD1	CASRTGGYGYTF	TGTGCCAGCAGAACAGGGGGCTATGGCTACACCTTC
-	TRBV2	TRBJ1-5	TRBD1	CASSDRGESNQPQHF	TGTGCCAGCAGCGACAGGGGAGAAAGCAATCAGCCCCAGCATTTT
-	TRBV5-1	TRBJ1-5	TRBD1	CASSDGTGSNQPQHF	TGCGCCAGCAGCGACGGGACAGGGAGCAATCAGCCCCAGCATTTT
-	TRBV19	TRBJ2-2	-	CASSATWDTTGELFF	TGTGCCAGTAGTGCGACCTGGGACACCACCGGGGAGCTGTTTTTT
-	TRBV6-2/TRBV6-3	TRBJ2-2	TRBD1	CASSTGQANTGELFF	TGTGCCAGCAGTACCGGACAGGCGAACACCGGGGAGCTGTTTTTT
-	TRBV28	TRBJ1-2	TRBD1	CASSLWKRDRGRTNYGYTF	TGTGCCAGCAGTTTATGGAAAAGGGACAGGGGGAGGACTAACTATGGCTACACCTTC
-	TRBV5-1	TRBJ2-2	TRBD2	CASSLKTSGTTGELFF	TGCGCCAGCAGCTTGAAGACTAGCGGGACCACCGGGGAGCTGTTTTTT
few	TRBV5-3	TRBJ1-5	TRBD1	CARSLEAGQGSDQPQHF	TGTGCCAGAAGCTTGGAGGCGGGACAGGGGTCCGATCAGCCCCAGCATTTT
-	TRBV7-9	TRBJ2-5	-	CASIPMGVTETQYF	TGTGCCAGCATCCCAATGGGAGTAACGGAGACCCAGTACTTC
-	TRBV27	TRBJ2-5	TRBD2	CASSLGGRARETQYF	TGTGCCAGCAGTTTAGGCGGGAGGGCCAGGGAGACCCAGTACTTC
few	TRBV29-1	TRBJ1-1	-	CSVAGSPRGNTEAFF	TGCAGCGTTGCTGGCAGTCCAAGGGGGAACACTGAAGCTTTCTTT
-	TRBV9	TRBJ1-2	-	CASSVGMWEEIGGYTF	TGTGCCAGCAGCGTAGGGATGTGGGAGGAAATTGGCGGCTACACCTTC
-	TRBV10-2	TRBJ2-2	-	CASSEIGAAGGELFF	TGCGCCAGCAGTGAAATTGGAGCGGCTGGCGGGGAGCTGTTTTTT